The 30 T cell receptor beta chains given below trace back to one sample, sequenced in a study of cytomegalovirus exposure and HLA in healthy donors. A multiplex PCR was run with 60 Vbeta primers and 13 Jbeta primers. TCRdb's table, derived via immunoSEQ multiplex PCR, lists solely in-frame clones and lacks some. The data contain more than 110,000 clones, roughly 80% of them singletons. Sequencing was done on a sample of PBMCs. These receptors were taken from a woman aged 45 to 65 in good health and CMV-seronegative.

This clone has more than one count but fewer than ten. V is TRBV29-1 and J is TRBJ2-1, with 12 nucleotides matching TRBD1. The V segment lost 6 bases and the J segment 1 base; nucleotides outside the gene matches: 4. In germline, CDR1 is SQVTM, CDR2 ANQGSEA. CDR3 length: 15 amino acids. The CDR3 DNA reads as TGCAGCGTGGGGACAGGGGGCATGTCCTACAATGAGCAGTTCTTC. Amino acid sequence: CSVGTGGMSYNEQFF.

The chain couples TRBV18 to TRBJ2-7; 7 bases line up with TRBD1. The CDR3 has 14 residues. J gave up 4 bases and V 2 bases, and 5 bases lay outside the gene matches. Per germline, CDR1 KGHSH and CDR2 LQKENI. DNA of the CDR3: TGTGCCAGCTCACCAGAGACAGGGAGTTACGAGCAGTACTTC. Residues: CASSPETGSYEQYF.

The chain employs TRBV7-2 and TRBJ1-5; 9 bases fit TRBD1. The CDR3 runs 18 residues. J lost 4 bases, V lost 2 bases, and 12 bases had no gene match. CDR1 is SGHTA, CDR2 FQGNSA, per germline. CDR3 DNA sequence: TGTGCCAGCAGCTTAACTCAAAACAGGGGGCGGGGTAATCAGCCCCAGCATTTT. Its translation: CASSLTQNRGRGNQPQHF.

About this clone: Here the CDR3 omits its conserved ending phenylalanine or tryptophan, so a read error is the likely source. Because the CDR3's place on the DNA is in doubt, the DNA is left out and the CDR3 is given as listed by TCRdb. CDR3: CAWSCGQGLLS. The rearrangement uses TRBV30 and TRBJ2-6; no DNA check was done on the table's D call, TRBD1. The CDR3 length is 11 residues, termini included. Per the germline V gene, CDR1 is GTSNPN and CDR2 is SVGIG (reference sequence).

CDR3 DNA: TGTGCCAGCAGCTCCGGACAGGGGATTGACGGAAACACCATATATTTT. This gives the protein CASSSGQGIDGNTIYF. The chain employs TRBV5-4 and TRBJ1-3; the match to TRBD1 covers 9 bases. Germline-derived CDR1 and CDR2 are SGHNT and YYREEE (reference sequence). The CDR3 loop spans 16 amino acids. V shed 3 bases and J 4 bases; nucleotides not matched to a gene: 8.

CDR3 sequence: CASSELRVQPQHF. In DNA form, the CDR3 reads TGTGCCAGCAGTGAACTCAGGGTCCAGCCCCAGCATTTT. The chain joins TRBV6-1 to TRBJ1-5; D might be TRBD1 (5 bases). The length of the CDR3 is 13 residues. The V end lost 2 bases, the J end lost 7 bases, and 9 bases lay between the germline ends. Per the germline V gene, CDR1 is MNHNS and CDR2 is SASEGT.

The chain is built from TRBV2 and TRBJ2-5; 9 bases align to TRBD1. Germline values: CDR1 SNHLY, CDR2 FYNNEI. This CDR3 contains 14 residues. The ends lost 6 bases at V and 5 bases at J; junction bases unmatched: 7. In DNA, the CDR3 is TGTGCCAGCAGCGCCAGGGACAGGGATGAGACCCAGTACTTC. Translating gives CASSARDRDETQYF.

This chain connects TRBV28 to TRBJ1-6; 7 bases map to TRBD1. The CDR3 is 12 amino acids. Trimming at V came to 10 bases and at J to 7 bases, leaving 4 bases not matched to a gene. The germline CDR1 and CDR2 sequences are MDHEN and SYDVKM. The CDR3 region has the DNA TGTGCCACCAGGGGGGGGAATTCACCCCTCCACTTT. Translation: CATRGGNSPLHF.

This clone was observed a handful of times. This sequence joins TRBV15 and TRBJ2-7, with D perhaps matching TRBD1 (6 bases). The germline V gene has CDR1 LNHNV and CDR2 YYDKDF (reference sequence). This CDR3 has 12 amino acids. Trimming removed 1 base at V and 8 bases at J, with 9 bases between. CDR3 nucleotides: TGTGCCACCAGCAGAGGGGACAACAAGCAGTACTTC. As protein: CATSRGDNKQYF. Based on the CDR3 plus reference TRBV15 and TRBJ2-7, the full variable domain is DAMVIQNPRYQVTQFGKPVTLSCSQTLNHNVMYWYQQKSSQAPKLLFHYYDKDFNNEADTPDNFQSRRPNTSFCFLDIRSPGLGDTAMYLCATSRGDNKQYFGPGTRLTVT.

The V and J genes are TRBV27 and TRBJ2-6; perhaps TRBD1 as D (6 bases). CDR1 MNHEY and CDR2 SMNVEV come from the germline V gene (reference sequence). Trimming stripped 5 bases from V and 1 base from J, with 12 bases between. The CDR3 sequence is 16 residues long. CDR3 residues: CASSASGTSGANVLTF. Here the CDR3 DNA reads TGTGCCAGCAGTGCTTCAGGGACATCTGGGGCCAACGTCCTGACTTTC.

V and J are TRBV6-4 and TRBJ1-3; D possibly corresponds to TRBD1 (6 bases). The CDR3 contains 13 residues. Germline V CDR1 and CDR2: MRHNA, SNTAGT. The ends were cut back, 4 bases at V and 2 bases at J, with 6 bases in the middle. The CDR3 protein is CASSAGAGNTIYF. In DNA form, the CDR3 reads TGTGCCAGCAGTGCAGGGGCTGGAAACACCATATATTTT.

V gene TRBV6-5 combines with J gene TRBJ1-1; no clear D gene. Germline V gene data show CDR1 as MNHEY and CDR2 as SVGAGI. The CDR3 length is 11 residues. Trimming stripped 5 bases from V and 7 bases from J, with 8 bases between. This chain's CDR3 is CASSTRCEAFF. The CDR3 DNA reads TGTGCCAGCAGTACCCGGTGTGAAGCTTTCTTT.

The J gene is TRBJ1-1, the V gene TRBV2, with TRBD1 identical over 10 bases. Germline V gene sequence: CDR1 SNHLY, CDR2 FYNNEI. The CDR3 is 14 residues long. The V segment lost 8 bases and the J segment 4 bases; nucleotides outside the gene matches: 7. CDR3 in DNA: TGTGCCAGCCCCGGGACAGGGGCTCCCACTGAAGCTTTCTTT. It translates to CASPGTGAPTEAFF.

The chain recombines TRBV5-1 with TRBJ2-3, with a tentative D call TRBD1 (6 bases). The CDR3 has 15 amino acids. Germline V gene lookup returns CDR1 SGHRS and CDR2 YFSETQ. The ends were cut back, 6 bases at V and 0 bases at J, with 14 bases in the middle. Written as DNA, the CDR3 is TGCGCCAGCATTGGGGACATCTTTAGCACAGATACGCAGTATTTT. Protein product: CASIGDIFSTDTQYF.

The rearrangement joins TRBV4-1 to TRBJ2-3, with TRBD1 as a possible D gene (5 bases). V shed 1 base and J shed 2 bases, with 10 bases lying between them. This CDR3 has 15 amino acids. CDR1 is MGHRA, CDR2 YSYEKL, per germline. CDR3 DNA: TGCGCCAGCAGCCAAGGCGCCAGGGCCACAGATACGCAGTATTTT. Amino acids: CASSQGARATDTQYF.

This chain connects TRBV2 to TRBJ2-7, with a tentative D call TRBD2 (6 bases). This CDR3 is 14 amino acids long. The ends were cut back, 4 bases at V and 6 bases at J, with 16 bases in the middle. Germline CDR1 SNHLY, CDR2 FYNNEI. CDR3 sequence: CASSVINTGGEQYF. In DNA form, the CDR3 reads TGTGCCAGCAGTGTCATTAATACCGGGGGCGAGCAGTACTTC.

Worth noting for this clone: One junction end disagrees with the germline gene, perhaps due to a read error. The V and J genes are TRBV7-7 and TRBJ2-1, with a tentative D call TRBD2 (6 bases). CDR3 size: 16 residues. CDR1 SSHAT and CDR2 FNYEAQ come from the germline V gene (reference sequence). CDR3 coding DNA: TGTGCTAGCAGCTTAGGAGCAGTGCGGGGCAACAATGAGCAGTTCTTC. This translates into CASSLGAVRGNNEQFF. Together with reference TRBV7-7 and TRBJ2-1, the CDR3 gives the full variable domain: GAGVSQSPRYKVTKRGQDVTLRCDPISSHATLYWYQQALGQGPEFLTYFNYEAQPDKSGLPSDRFSAERPEGSISTLTIQRTEQRDSAMYRCASSLGAVRGNNEQFFGPGTRLTVL.

V and J are TRBV6-5 and TRBJ1-4; TRBD1 agrees at 7 bases. The CDR3 spans 15 residues. The J segment lost 7 bases and the V segment lost 1 base, leaving 6 bases of the junction unmatched. In germline, CDR1 is MNHEY, CDR2 SVGAGI. This CDR3 is CASSYLRGLGEKLFF. Written as DNA, the CDR3 is TGTGCCAGCAGTTACTTAAGGGGGCTAGGTGAAAAACTGTTTTTT.

The V and J genes are TRBV5-1 and TRBJ2-6; possibly TRBD1 for D (7 bases). CDR1 and CDR2 (germline): SGHRS, YFSETQ. The CDR3 has 17 amino acids. V dropped 6 bases and J dropped 2 bases, with 18 bases sitting between them. The CDR3: CASTSDRELAGANVLTF. For the CDR3, the DNA is TGCGCCAGCACTAGCGACAGGGAATTAGCTGGGGCCAACGTCCTGACTTTC.

This clone turned up a few times. This rearrangement joins TRBV25-1 to TRBJ1-2, with D unclear. The germline gives CDR1 MGHDK, CDR2 SYGVNS. The CDR3 length is 11 residues. The V and J ends lost 1 base and 7 bases respectively, with 4 bases between them. CDR3 sequence (DNA): TGTGCCAGCAGTGAATCCAGTGGCTACACCTTC. Protein: CASSESSGYTF.

This clone has more than one count but fewer than ten. V is TRBV6-1 and J is TRBJ1-1; no firm D call. V lost 4 bases and J lost 2, with 8 bases in between. The germline CDR1 and CDR2 sequences are MNHNS and SASEGT. The CDR3 loop spans 13 amino acids. The CDR3 DNA sequence: TGTGCCAGCAGTGTCGACATAAACACTGAAGCTTTCTTT. It yields the protein CASSVDINTEAFF.

V is TRBV19 and J is TRBJ2-7; D may be TRBD1 (5 bases). V lost 10 bases and J lost 3, with 16 bases in between. Germline CDR1 is LNHDA and CDR2 is SQIVND (reference sequence). The CDR3 is 13 amino acids. Written as DNA, the CDR3 is TGTGCCACTTCACTCAGGGAAGGCTACGAGCAGTACTTC. Translation: CATSLREGYEQYF.

This clone was counted between two and nine times. This chain uses TRBV11-2 with TRBJ1-2; 9 positions match TRBD1. There are 15 residues in the CDR3. V dropped 5 bases and J dropped 5; count of bases not matched to a gene: 9. Germline values: CDR1 SGHAT, CDR2 FQNNGV. In DNA, the CDR3 is TGTGCCAGCAGCACCCATTGGGACAGGGCATATGGCTACACCTTC. Its translation: CASSTHWDRAYGYTF.

The chain carries TRBV25-1 and TRBJ1-2; D is perhaps TRBD1 (5 bases). This CDR3 is 16 amino acids long. The V end was cut by 6 bases, the J end by 3 bases, with 20 bases between. CDR1 is MGHDK and CDR2 is SYGVNS in the germline V gene. The CDR3 DNA reads as TGTGCCAGCAGGGGACTCGGGGACGGCAAAGACTATGGCTACACCTTC. It codes for CASRGLGDGKDYGYTF.

The genes are TRBV7-3 and TRBJ2-3; the D gene is possibly TRBD2 (6 bases). This CDR3 comprises 15 residues. The V gene's germline CDR1 is SGHTA and CDR2 FQGTGA. V dropped 5 bases and J dropped 1 base, with 13 bases sitting between them. The CDR3 loop is CASSPRLVGTDTQYF. The CDR3 DNA is TGTGCCAGCAGCCCCCGACTAGTCGGCACAGATACGCAGTATTTT. Full variable domain (rest looked up from reference TRBV7-3 and TRBJ2-3): GAGVSQTPSNKVTEKGKYVELRCDPISGHTALYWYRQSLGQGPEFLIYFQGTGAADDSGLPNDRFFAVRPEGSVSTLKIQRTERGDSAVYLCASSPRLVGTDTQYFGPGTRLTVL.

Worth noting for this clone: The junction differs from germline at one of its ends, possibly a read error. CDR3 DNA sequence: TGTGCCATCAGTAAGTCAAGCCTAGAATCGGAGGGCTACACCTTC. It translates to CAISKSSLESEGYTF. V gene TRBV10-3 combines with J gene TRBJ1-2; no definite D call. CDR3 length: 15 amino acids. Germline CDR1 is ENHRY and CDR2 is SYGVKD.

The V call is TRBV5-1, the J call TRBJ2-2; no definite D call. The germline CDR1 and CDR2 sequences are SGHRS and YFSETQ. This CDR3 comprises 15 residues. V was shortened by 0 bases and J by 0 bases, with 6 bases between the two germline ends. The CDR3 spells CASSLGPANTGELFF. DNA for the CDR3: TGCGCCAGCAGCTTGGGCCCGGCGAACACCGGGGAGCTGTTTTTT.

The J gene is TRBJ2-2, the V gene TRBV28; 10 bases are shared with TRBD1. The CDR3 is made up of 15 amino acids. After removal of 5 bases from V and 3 bases from J, the junction contained 3 bases not matched to a gene. The germline V gene encodes CDR1 MDHEN and CDR2 SYDVKM. The CDR3 bases are TGTGCCAGCAGTCTCGGACAGGGGGACACCGGGGAGCTGTTTTTT. Protein: CASSLGQGDTGELFF.

This clone was detected only a few times. The chain carries TRBV6-6 and TRBJ1-2; 8 nucleotides match TRBD1. The CDR3 runs to 14 residues. With V trimmed by 6 bases and J by 8 bases, 11 bases remained unmatched. Germline-derived CDR1 and CDR2 are MNHNY and SVGAGI (reference sequence). The CDR3 here is CASSQDREHRGYTF. In nucleotides, the CDR3 is TGTGCCAGCAGCCAGGACAGGGAGCATCGGGGCTACACCTTC.

This sequence joins TRBV2 and TRBJ2-2, with a possible D match to TRBD1 (6 bases). Germline V gives CDR1 SNHLY, CDR2 FYNNEI. This CDR3 comprises 17 residues. Trimming left V 6 bases short and J 6 bases short, with 23 bases between. CDR3: CASRETGRLRMAGELFF. Here the CDR3 DNA reads TGTGCCAGCAGGGAAACAGGGCGGCTCCGAATGGCCGGGGAGCTGTTTTTT.